This T cell receptor beta chain is drawn from a study of cytomegalovirus exposure and HLA in healthy donors. Study in general: Previous work identified roughly 120 million unique TCR beta sequences from 150 million to 200 million T cells. Broader study findings: Later on, analysis showed that most CMV-associated TCR beta chains appeared to be HLA-restricted. Reports credit the classifier with highly specific, highly sensitive diagnosis of cytomegalovirus status. The authors assumed roughly uniform sequencing depth across donors for presence/absence analyses.

Germline V gives CDR1 GTSNPN, CDR2 SVGIG (reference sequence). V was clipped by 1 base and J by 1 base; unmatched bases: 4. The CDR3 runs 15 residues. This clone was detected only a few times. The antigen remains undetermined. PCR used 60 Vbeta primers and 13 Jbeta primers. Measured with immunoSEQ multiplex PCR; TCRdb has only the in-frame clones, and not every one. This sample yields around 58,000 clones, of which roughly 71% are seen a single time; about 37% belongs to the top ten. The receptor was derived from a man between 40 and 49 years old in good health and CMV-seropositive. The sequencing sample was made of PBMCs. The V call is TRBV30, the J call TRBJ1-5; 7 bases are a match to TRBD1. This CDR3 reads CAWSAGQLSNQPQHF. CDR3 coding DNA: TGTGCCTGGAGTGCGGGACAGTTGAGCAATCAGCCCCAGCATTTT.